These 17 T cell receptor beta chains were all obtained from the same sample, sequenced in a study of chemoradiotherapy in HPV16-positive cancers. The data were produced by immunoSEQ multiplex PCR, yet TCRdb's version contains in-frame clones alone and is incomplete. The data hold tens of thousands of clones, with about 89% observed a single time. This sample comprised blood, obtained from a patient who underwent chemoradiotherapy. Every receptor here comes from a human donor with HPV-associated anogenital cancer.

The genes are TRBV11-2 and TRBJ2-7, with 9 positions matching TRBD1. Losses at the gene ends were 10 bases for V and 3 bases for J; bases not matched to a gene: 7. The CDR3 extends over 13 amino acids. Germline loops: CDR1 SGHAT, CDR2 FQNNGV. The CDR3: CATLGGQGYEQYF. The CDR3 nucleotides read TGTGCCACCCTGGGGGGACAGGGCTACGAGCAGTACTTC.

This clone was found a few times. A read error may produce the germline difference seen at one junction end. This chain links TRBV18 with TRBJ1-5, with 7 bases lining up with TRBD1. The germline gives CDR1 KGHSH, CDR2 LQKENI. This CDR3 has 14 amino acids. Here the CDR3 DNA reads TGTGCCAGCTCCCAAAGACAGGGCGGTCAGCCCCAGCATTTC. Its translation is CASSQRQGGQPQHF.

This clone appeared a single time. CDR3 loop: CASSLSLPGSYNEQFF. CDR3 DNA: TGTGCCAGCAGTTTATCGCTCCCGGGGAGTTACAATGAGCAGTTCTTC. This chain uses TRBV28 with TRBJ2-1, with D tentatively TRBD2 (5 bases). The CDR3 totals 16 residues. The V end lost 1 base, the J end lost 4 bases, and 14 bases lay between the germline ends. The germline V gene encodes CDR1 MDHEN and CDR2 SYDVKM.

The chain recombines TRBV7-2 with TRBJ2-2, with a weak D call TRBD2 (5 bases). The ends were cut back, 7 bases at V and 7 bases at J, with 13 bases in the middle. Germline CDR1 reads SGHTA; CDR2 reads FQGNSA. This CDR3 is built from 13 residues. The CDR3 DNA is TGTGCCAGCACCCTCCCGGGGATCGGGGAGCTGTTTTTT. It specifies CASTLPGIGELFF.

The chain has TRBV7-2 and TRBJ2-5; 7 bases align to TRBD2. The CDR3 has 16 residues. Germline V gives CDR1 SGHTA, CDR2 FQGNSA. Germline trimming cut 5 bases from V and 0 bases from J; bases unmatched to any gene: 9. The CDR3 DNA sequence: TGTGCCAGCAGCCGGGGGGAGCAGGGCTACCAAGAGACCCAGTACTTC. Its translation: CASSRGEQGYQETQYF. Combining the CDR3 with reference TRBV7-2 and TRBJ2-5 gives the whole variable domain GAGVSQSPSNKVTEKGKDVELRCDPISGHTALYWYRQSLGQGLEFLIYFQGNSAPDKSGLPSDRFSAERTGGSVSTLTIQRTQQEDSAVYLCASSRGEQGYQETQYFGPGTRLLVL.

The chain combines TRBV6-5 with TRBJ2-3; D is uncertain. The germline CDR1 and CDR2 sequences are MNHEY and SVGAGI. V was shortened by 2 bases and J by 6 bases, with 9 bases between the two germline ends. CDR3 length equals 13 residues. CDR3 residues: CASSYDHRDTQYF. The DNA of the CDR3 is TGTGCCAGCAGTTACGACCACCGGGATACGCAGTATTTT.

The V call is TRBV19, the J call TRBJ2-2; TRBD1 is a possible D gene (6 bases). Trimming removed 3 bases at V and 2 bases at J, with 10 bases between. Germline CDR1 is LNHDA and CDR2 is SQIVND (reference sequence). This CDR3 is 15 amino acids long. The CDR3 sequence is CASSMGHANTGELFF. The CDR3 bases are TGTGCCAGTAGTATGGGACATGCCAACACCGGGGAGCTGTTTTTT.

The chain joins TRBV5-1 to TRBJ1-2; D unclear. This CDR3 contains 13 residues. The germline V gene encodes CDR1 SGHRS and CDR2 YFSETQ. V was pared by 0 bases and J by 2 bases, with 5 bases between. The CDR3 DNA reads TGCGCCAGCAGCTTGGAACCCAACTATGGCTACACCTTC. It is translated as CASSLEPNYGYTF.

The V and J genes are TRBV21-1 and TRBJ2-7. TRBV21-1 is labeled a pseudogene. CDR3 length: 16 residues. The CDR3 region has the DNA TGTGCCAGCAGCACTACTACGCCGGGACCTACCTACGAGCAGTACTTC. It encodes CASSTTTPGPTYEQYF.

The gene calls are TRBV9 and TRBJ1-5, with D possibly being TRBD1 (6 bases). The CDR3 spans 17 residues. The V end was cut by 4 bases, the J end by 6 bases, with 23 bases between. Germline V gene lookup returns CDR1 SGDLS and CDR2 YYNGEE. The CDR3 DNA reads TGTGCCAGCAGCACCGGGGGGGCCGGGGGCCCTAGTCAGCCCCAGCATTTT. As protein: CASSTGGAGGPSQPQHF.

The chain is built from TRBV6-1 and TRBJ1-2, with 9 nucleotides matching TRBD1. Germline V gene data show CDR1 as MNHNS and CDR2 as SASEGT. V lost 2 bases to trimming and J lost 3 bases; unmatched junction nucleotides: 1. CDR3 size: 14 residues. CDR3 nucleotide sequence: TGTGCCAGCAGTGAACGGACAGGGGACTATGGCTACACCTTC. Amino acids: CASSERTGDYGYTF.

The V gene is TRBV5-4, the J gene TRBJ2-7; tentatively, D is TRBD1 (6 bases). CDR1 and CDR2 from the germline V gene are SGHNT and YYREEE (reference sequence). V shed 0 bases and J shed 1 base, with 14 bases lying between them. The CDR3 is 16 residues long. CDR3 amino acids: CASSLGPRGGSYEQYF. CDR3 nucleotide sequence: TGTGCCAGCAGCTTGGGCCCCAGAGGGGGATCCTACGAGCAGTACTTC.

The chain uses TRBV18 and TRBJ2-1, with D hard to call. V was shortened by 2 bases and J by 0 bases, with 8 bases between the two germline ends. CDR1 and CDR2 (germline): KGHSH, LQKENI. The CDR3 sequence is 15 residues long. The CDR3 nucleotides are TGTGCCAGCTCACCATGGAGTAGCTCCTACAATGAGCAGTTCTTC. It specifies CASSPWSSSYNEQFF.

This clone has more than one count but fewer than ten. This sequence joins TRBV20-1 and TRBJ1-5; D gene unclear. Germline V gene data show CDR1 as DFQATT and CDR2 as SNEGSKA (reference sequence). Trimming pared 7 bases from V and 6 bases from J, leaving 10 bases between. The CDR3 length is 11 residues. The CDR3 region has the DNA TGCAGTGTTGGGGTGGGTCAGCCCCAGCATTTT. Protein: CSVGVGQPQHF.

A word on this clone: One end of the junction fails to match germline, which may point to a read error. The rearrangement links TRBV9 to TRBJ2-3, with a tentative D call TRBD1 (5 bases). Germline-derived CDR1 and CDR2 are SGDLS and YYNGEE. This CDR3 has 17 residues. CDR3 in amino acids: CASSARGSSQSTGTQYF. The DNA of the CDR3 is TGTGCCAGCAGCGCCCGCGGCTCTAGTCAAAGCACAGGTACGCAGTATTTT.

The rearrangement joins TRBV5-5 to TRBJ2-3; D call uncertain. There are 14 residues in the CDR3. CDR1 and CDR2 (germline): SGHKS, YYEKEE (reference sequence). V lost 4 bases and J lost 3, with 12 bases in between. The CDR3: CASSHHPSTDTQYF. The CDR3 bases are TGTGCCAGCAGCCACCATCCCAGTACAGATACGCAGTATTTT.

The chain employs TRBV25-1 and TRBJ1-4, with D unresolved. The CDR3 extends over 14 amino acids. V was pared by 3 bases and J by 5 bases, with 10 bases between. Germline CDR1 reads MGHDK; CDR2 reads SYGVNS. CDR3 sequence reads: CASSDHTWNEKLFF. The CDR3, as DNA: TGTGCCAGCAGTGACCACACCTGGAATGAAAAACTGTTTTTT.